The present T cell receptor (beta chain) was sequenced within a study of T cell changes during pregnancy in multiple sclerosis. The table came from immunoSEQ multiplex PCR; TCRdb's copy has only in-frame clones and leaves some out. The sample has about 120,000 clones, 93% seen once. Per germline, CDR1 WNHNN and CDR2 SYGVQD (reference sequence). There are 17 residues in the CDR3. V trimming: 0 bases; J trimming: 4 bases; junction bases outside the gene matches: 6. The genes are TRBV10-1 and TRBJ2-2; 9 nucleotides match TRBD2. The clonotype originates from a female donor with multiple sclerosis, enrolled in a pregnancy study. Sequencing was performed on peripheral blood, taken before pregnancy. This CDR3 reads CASSESGGRGGTGELFF. The DNA of the CDR3 is TGCGCCAGCAGTGAGTCCGGCGGGAGGGGTGGCACCGGGGAGCTGTTTTTT.